These 17 T cell receptor beta chains originate from one sample sequenced in a study of human T cells and chemical hapten exposure. TCRdb analysed the RACE reads with MiXCR anew, one entry per CDR3 protein. There are roughly 62,000 distinct CDR3 sequences in the sample; 9.5% to 15% occur only once, and 2% to 3% lies in the top ten. Time point reported: patch test 3, about 24 weeks after DPC sensitization. As for treatment: therapeutic diphenylcyclopropenone sensitization with weekly scalp DPC. Sequenced material: whole blood, taken in connection with sensitization to the hapten diphenylcyclopropenone (DPC). Every receptor here comes from a man younger than 45 with alopecia areata. Some clones in this sample may be carry-over from other donors' samples.

This clonotype was detected a few times. The CDR3 nucleotides read TGCGCCAGCAGCTTGTTTAGACAGGCCCCCGACATCTATGGCTACACCTTC. It codes for CASSLFRQAPDIYGYTF. The rearrangement links TRBV5-1 to TRBJ1-2, with D possibly matching TRBD1 (6 bases). In germline, CDR1 is SGHRS, CDR2 YFSETQ. CDR3 length: 17 amino acids. V was trimmed by 1 base and J by 4 bases, leaving 20 bases between them.

A few counts support this clonotype. J is TRBJ2-3 and V is TRBV7-2; 12 nucleotides align to TRBD2. The CDR3 contains 17 residues. Trimming cost V 4 bases and J 7 bases; bases outside gene matches: 12. Germline CDR1 reads SGHTA; CDR2 reads FQGNSA. As DNA, the CDR3 is TGTGCCAGCAGCTCCATGGGGCTAGCGGGGGGGCCCCATACGCAGTATTTT. Translating gives CASSSMGLAGGPHTQYF.

This clonotype was recorded many times. This chain uses TRBV20-1 with TRBJ2-3; no clear D gene. Germline assignment: CDR1 DFQATT and CDR2 SNEGSKA (reference sequence). V was pared by 5 bases and J by 3 bases, with 6 bases between. The length of the CDR3 is 11 residues. The CDR3 sequence is CSAGYTDTQYF. The CDR3 coding sequence is TGCAGTGCTGGCTATACAGATACGCAGTATTTT.

This clonotype has more than one count but fewer than ten. The chain carries TRBV5-6 and TRBJ1-2; 8 nucleotides agree with TRBD1. V gave up 4 bases and J gave up 7 bases; unmatched junction bases: 9. The CDR3 totals 14 residues. Germline V gives CDR1 SGHDT, CDR2 YYEEEE. DNA of the CDR3: TGTGCCAGCAGCGGATCCAGGGGGCGCCTTGGCTACACCTTC. Translated, it gives CASSGSRGRLGYTF.

This clonotype was picked up a small number of times. The CDR3 coding sequence is TGTGCCAGCAGCCCCCAACGTCAGTCAGCAAACTATGGCTACACCTTC. Protein sequence: CASSPQRQSANYGYTF. The chain combines TRBV7-2 with TRBJ1-2; D remains ambiguous. Germline-derived CDR1 and CDR2 are SGHTA and FQGNSA. Deletions cut 5 bases from V and 2 bases from J, with 18 bases between. This CDR3 has 16 residues.

This clonotype was counted between two and nine times. V and J are TRBV29-1 and TRBJ1-4, with no clear D. The CDR3 contains 14 residues. Trimming cost V 5 bases and J 0 bases, with 10 bases left between them. CDR1 is SQVTM and CDR2 is ANQGSEA in the germline V gene. The CDR3 DNA is TGCAGCGTTCCGGCTGATGCAACTAATGAAAAACTGTTTTTT. The encoded protein is CSVPADATNEKLFF. The variable domain in full, completed from reference TRBV29-1 and TRBJ1-4, reads SAVISQKPSRDICQRGTSLTIQCQVDSQVTMMFWYRQQPGQSLTLIATANQGSEATYESGFVIDKFPISRPNLTFSTLTVSNMSPEDSSIYLCSVPADATNEKLFFGSGTQLSVL.

J is TRBJ2-6 and V is TRBV5-8; TRBD1 is a possible D gene (6 bases). The CDR3 sequence is 16 residues long. Looked up from germline, CDR1 is SGHTS and CDR2 is YDEGEE. V shed 3 bases and J shed 0 bases, with 10 bases lying between them. The CDR3 region is CASSSYRASGANVLTF. DNA of the CDR3: TGTGCCAGCAGCTCTTACAGGGCCTCTGGGGCCAACGTCCTGACTTTC.

A few counts support this clonotype. The genes are TRBV7-2 and TRBJ1-1; D gene uncertain. This CDR3 comprises 13 residues. With 5 bases removed from V and 1 base from J, the gap between germline ends came to 8 bases. The germline V gene has CDR1 SGHTA and CDR2 FQGNSA. The CDR3 loop reads CASSTTANTEAFF. The CDR3 DNA is TGTGCCAGCAGCACGACGGCGAACACTGAAGCTTTCTTT.

This chain joins TRBV27 and TRBJ1-5; TRBD1 aligns across 9 bases. This CDR3 is built from 16 residues. Germline assignment: CDR1 MNHEY and CDR2 SMNVEV (reference sequence). With 5 bases clipped from V and 1 base from J, the junction kept 6 bases outside the gene matches. The CDR3 region has the DNA TGTGCCAGCAGTCCCAACAGGGGGCTGAGCAATCAGCCCCAGCATTTT. Its protein product is CASSPNRGLSNQPQHF.

The CDR3 bases are TGTGCCAGCAGCCAGGGGGCCGCCGGGATTTACAATGAGCAGTTCTTC. Translated, it gives CASSQGAAGIYNEQFF. This chain connects TRBV7-3 to TRBJ2-1, with 8 bases fitting TRBD1. The trim removed 5 bases at V and 4 bases at J, leaving 10 bases unmatched. Germline CDR1 and CDR2: SGHTA and FQGTGA. The CDR3 has 16 amino acids.

This clonotype was seen repeatedly, ten times or more. The chain uses TRBV10-2 and TRBJ1-1; D gene unclear. The CDR3 length is 15 residues. V was trimmed by 5 bases and J by 2 bases, leaving 15 bases between them. The V gene's germline CDR1 is WSHSY and CDR2 SAAADI. The CDR3 DNA reads TGCGCCAGCAGTCCCCAGACACGAGTTAACACTGAAGCTTTCTTT. Amino acid sequence: CASSPQTRVNTEAFF.

The rearrangement uses TRBV20-1 and TRBJ2-7, with 8 bases matching TRBD1. V gave up 4 bases and J gave up 6 bases; unmatched junction bases: 11. Germline assignment: CDR1 DFQATT and CDR2 SNEGSKA (reference sequence). The CDR3 is 14 amino acids. This chain's CDR3 is CSAITGQGRAEQYF. The CDR3, as DNA: TGCAGTGCTATCACTGGACAGGGCCGGGCCGAGCAGTACTTC.

V gene TRBV7-6 combines with J gene TRBJ2-1; 8 bases align to TRBD1. V lost 5 bases, J lost 6 bases, and 12 bases stayed unmatched. Germline CDR1 SGHVS, CDR2 FNYEAQ. The CDR3 runs 16 residues. CDR3 sequence (DNA): TGTGCCAGCAGCCCGTCATCGGTCACAGGGGGCAATGAGCAGTTCTTC. Encoded protein: CASSPSSVTGGNEQFF.

This clonotype was seen repeatedly, ten times or more. J is TRBJ2-2 and V is TRBV11-3, with 8 bases fitting TRBD1. Germline lookup yields CDR1 SGHNT and CDR2 YENEEA. V lost 3 bases to trimming and J lost 6 bases; unmatched junction nucleotides: 12. This CDR3 contains 17 residues. The CDR3 sequence is CASSLPPQGARPGELFF. The CDR3 bases are TGTGCCAGCAGCTTGCCCCCTCAGGGGGCGAGACCCGGGGAGCTGTTTTTT. The complete variable domain, with remaining parts taken from reference TRBV11-3 and TRBJ2-2, reads EAGVVQSPRYKIIEKKQPVAFWCNPISGHNTLYWYLQNLGQGPELLIRYENEEAVDDSQLPKDRFSAERLKGVDSTLKIQPAELGDSAVYLCASSLPPQGARPGELFFGEGSRLTVL.

This clonotype was recorded at least ten times. The chain uses TRBV20-1 and TRBJ1-2, with D maybe TRBD1 (6 bases). The CDR3 runs 15 residues. Germline V gives CDR1 DFQATT, CDR2 SNEGSKA (reference sequence). The germline V and J ends were trimmed by 3 bases and 8 bases, with 22 bases remaining between them. In nucleotides, the CDR3 is TGCAGTGCTAGCCCCCGGTCAAGGGGGGGCGCGGGCTACACCTTC. Its translation is CSASPRSRGGAGYTF.

This clonotype was recorded a few times. V and J are TRBV7-3 and TRBJ1-1, with D unresolved. This CDR3 has 14 amino acids. The V gene's germline CDR1 is SGHTA and CDR2 FQGTGA. V lost 2 bases, J lost 8 bases, and 15 bases lay in between. The CDR3 DNA sequence: TGTGCCAGCAGCTTAGCGCCCGGGGAAGGCGAAGCTTTCTTT. This codes for CASSLAPGEGEAFF. The full variable domain, in which reference TRBV7-3 and TRBJ1-1 provide the parts outside the CDR3, is GAGVSQTPSNKVTEKGKYVELRCDPISGHTALYWYRQSLGQGPEFLIYFQGTGAADDSGLPNDRFFAVRPEGSVSTLKIQRTERGDSAVYLCASSLAPGEGEAFFGQGTRLTVV.

The gene calls are TRBV28 and TRBJ2-7; D possibly corresponds to TRBD1 (5 bases). Trimming pared 2 bases from V and 3 bases from J, leaving 14 bases between. Germline CDR1 is MDHEN and CDR2 is SYDVKM. CDR3 length: 15 residues. The CDR3 reads CASSLGAGRFYEQYF. The CDR3 coding sequence is TGTGCCAGCAGTTTAGGGGCAGGGCGATTCTACGAGCAGTACTTC. Using reference TRBV28 and TRBJ2-7 for the parts outside the CDR3, the full variable domain is DVKVTQSSRYLVKRTGEKVFLECVQDMDHENMFWYRQDPGLGLRLIYFSYDVKMKEKGDIPEGYSVSREKKERFSLILESASTNQTSMYLCASSLGAGRFYEQYFGPGTRLTVT.